This is a list of T cell receptor beta chains from one sample in a study of blood T cell repertoires in COVID-19. Profiled with immunoSEQ multiplex PCR; TCRdb holds only in-frame clones, not every one. The sample lists 100,000 to 150,000 clones, over 75% occurring once. Input material: peripheral blood. Every receptor here comes from a man aged 60 to 69 with acute or convalescent COVID-19. The CDR3 runs from the conserved cysteine through the conserved F or W. The size field is filled for only some rows; it gives once, few, many or a size class.

abundance: many; j_gene: TRBJ1-6; v_gene: TRBV15; CDR3aa: CATSRNREGFGNSPLHF
abundance: NA; j_gene: TRBJ2-7; v_gene: TRBV28; CDR3aa: CASSPPGLAGGEQYF
abundance: once; j_gene: TRBJ2-1; v_gene: TRBV12-3/TRBV12-4; CDR3aa: CASRERLVNEQFF
abundance: NA; j_gene: TRBJ2-6; v_gene: TRBV28; CDR3aa: CASSSRTGPGANVLTF
abundance: NA; j_gene: TRBJ2-7; v_gene: TRBV7-9; CDR3aa: CASSLPGIYEQYF
abundance: NA; j_gene: TRBJ2-7; v_gene: TRBV19; CDR3aa: CASSWTLTSGSSSYEQYF
abundance: NA; j_gene: TRBJ1-2; v_gene: TRBV12-3/TRBV12-4; CDR3aa: CASRVNGGRGYTF
abundance: NA; j_gene: TRBJ2-7; v_gene: TRBV7-9; CDR3aa: CASSYDGMREQYF
abundance: NA; j_gene: TRBJ2-1; v_gene: TRBV6-6; CDR3aa: CASSPQGLASFEQFF
abundance: NA; j_gene: TRBJ1-1; v_gene: TRBV7-9; CDR3aa: CASSFPRGQGRDTEAFF
abundance: few; j_gene: TRBJ2-7; v_gene: TRBV27; CDR3aa: CASRGGGSRIYEQYF
abundance: NA; j_gene: TRBJ1-4; v_gene: TRBV18; CDR3aa: CASSPQEIQGGKLFF
abundance: NA; j_gene: TRBJ2-2; v_gene: TRBV5-1; CDR3aa: CASSRDKNTGELFF
abundance: NA; j_gene: TRBJ2-7; v_gene: TRBV27; CDR3aa: CASSLLASGSYEQYF
abundance: NA; j_gene: TRBJ1-2; v_gene: TRBV5-1; CDR3aa: CASSADRGIGYGYTF
abundance: NA; j_gene: TRBJ2-1; v_gene: TRBV7-2; CDR3aa: CASSERTFGWYEQFF
abundance: NA; j_gene: TRBJ1-1; v_gene: TRBV5-5; CDR3aa: CASSWDRGLNTEAFF
abundance: NA; j_gene: TRBJ1-1; v_gene: TRBV12-5; CDR3aa: CASAKGQGGTEAFF
abundance: NA; j_gene: TRBJ2-1; v_gene: TRBV24-1; CDR3aa: CATSALGFSSYNEQFF
abundance: NA; j_gene: TRBJ2-7; v_gene: TRBV2; CDR3aa: CASSVSGMHEQYF
abundance: once; j_gene: TRBJ2-1; v_gene: TRBV11-2; CDR3aa: CASSPDRAELEQFF
abundance: NA; j_gene: TRBJ2-1; v_gene: TRBV5-1; CDR3aa: CASSIRDNEQFF
abundance: NA; j_gene: TRBJ1-1; v_gene: TRBV7-3; CDR3aa: CASSLGQNTEAFF
abundance: NA; j_gene: TRBJ2-5; v_gene: TRBV7-9; CDR3aa: CASSLGSRAQETQYF
abundance: few; j_gene: TRBJ2-5; v_gene: TRBV5-4; CDR3aa: CASSSDLAGAETQYF
abundance: few; j_gene: TRBJ2-1; v_gene: TRBV11-2; CDR3aa: CASSFTTGDEQFF
abundance: NA; j_gene: TRBJ1-6; v_gene: TRBV2; CDR3aa: CASSARTVQPHSPLHF
abundance: NA; j_gene: TRBJ2-1; v_gene: TRBV5-4; CDR3aa: CASSSPGQGRTEQFF
abundance: NA; j_gene: TRBJ2-3; v_gene: TRBV3-1/TRBV3-2; CDR3aa: CASSHRGTSGPEFTDTQYF
abundance: NA; j_gene: TRBJ1-1; v_gene: TRBV7-2; CDR3aa: CASSLMVTGGTEAFF
abundance: NA; j_gene: TRBJ2-1; v_gene: TRBV11-3; CDR3aa: CASSLDRGKYNEQFF
abundance: NA; j_gene: TRBJ2-3; v_gene: TRBV4-1; CDR3aa: CASSRGLAMRTDTQYF